This note documents a single T cell receptor (beta chain) sequence. Its specific antigen is unknown. Nothing much larger sits one base from this clone, and base qualities are not available. The Quick-DNA Microprep Kit was used to extract genomic DNA from the sorted cells. Amplification of TCRbeta DNA was done with the immunoSEQ hsTCRbeta kit, following the protocol from the manufacturer. TCRbeta libraries were sequenced on an Illumina MiSeq instrument. Per the original workflow: After out-of-frame sequences were removed, some 2.1 million distinct TCRbeta sequences remained, averaging about 67,000 per individual. Each individual was scored according to the count of 164 previously reported CMV-associated TCRbeta sequences and the total productive distinct TCRbeta count. A beta-binomial model was reimplemented in Python, and scikit-learn random forests with default parameters were trained on data from the US cohort. Classifier performance on the Belgian cohort was reported as the median AUC with percentile confidence intervals calculated over 10,000 bootstrap iterations. TCRdb retrieved this table from immuneACCESS and kept in-frame rearrangements only. Not all clones are present; in checked studies, unresolved V genes account for under half, and no reason is known for the remainder. V and J calls and clone size follow that table, whereas D and trimming were derived from the DNA. The sample has 64,000 or so clones on record, over 60% of them singletons. Of the sample, approximately 0.81% falls within the top ten clones.

These data come from a study of memory CD4+ T cells and cytomegalovirus serostatus (dated by TCRdb to between 2019 and 2020). About the full investigation: The cohort comprised roughly 35 healthy Belgian adults, 9 CMV seropositive and some 25 CMV seronegative. To replicate a published TCR-based CMV serostatus classifier, the study sequenced CD4+ memory TCRbeta repertoires from a Belgian cohort whose cytomegalovirus serostatus was known. The paper's findings and limits, for the study overall: For predicting CMV serostatus, the median bootstrapped AUC was roughly 0.95 using the original framework and around 0.91 using a US-trained random forest. A median bootstrapped AUC of 0.95 with a 95% CI of 0.76-1.00 was achieved on the Belgian cohort by the original-framework classifier. Only CD4+CD45RO+ memory cells were sequenced, unlike the original study, which covered naive and memory CD4+ and CD8+ populations. The results were read as suggesting that the CMV-associated TCR signature is, for the most part, present in the CD4+ memory repertoire. Among the 150 or so previously reported CMV-associated TCRbeta sequences, 67 showed up in the CD4+ memory repertoires, with each one found in between one and five individuals.

Single viable CD3+CD4+CD8-CD45RO+ cells were sorted as memory CD4+ T cells on a FACSAria II. CMV serostatus was assessed using a Roche Elecsys assay, by which serum IgG against CMV pp150, pp28, p38 and p52 was detected. Once the samples were thawed, total CD4+ T cells were enriched through positive selection using CD4 magnetic microbeads. Samples originated from another study that specifically interrogated the CD4+ T cell memory repertoire. Peripheral blood mononuclear cells were isolated and cryopreserved according to standard operating procedures, and serum was kept at -80 degrees C. CD3-PerCP (BW264/56), CD4-APC (RPA-T4), CD45RO-PE (UCHT1) and CD8-Pacific Orange (3B5) antibodies were used for staining, and non-viable cells were excluded with Sytox blue. The cysteine opens and the phenylalanine closes a CDR3 of 13 amino acids. This entry keeps only the CDR3 DNA: 39 bases, framed from base 1. The junction shows trimming of 4 bases on V and 5 bases on J, plus 14 bases between the germline ends. From a lookup of the germline V gene, CDR1 and CDR2 are SQVTM and ANQGSEA.

The sequence was obtained from an adult in good health and CMV-seronegative. Sample: memory CD4+ T cells from blood. In this chain, TRBV29-1 is recombined with TRBJ2-5; TRBD1 could be the D gene, as 6 bases match. The nucleotides are TGCAGCGTTGGAGTAGGGGGTTTGGAGACCCAGTACTTC. It translates as CSVGVGGLETQYF.